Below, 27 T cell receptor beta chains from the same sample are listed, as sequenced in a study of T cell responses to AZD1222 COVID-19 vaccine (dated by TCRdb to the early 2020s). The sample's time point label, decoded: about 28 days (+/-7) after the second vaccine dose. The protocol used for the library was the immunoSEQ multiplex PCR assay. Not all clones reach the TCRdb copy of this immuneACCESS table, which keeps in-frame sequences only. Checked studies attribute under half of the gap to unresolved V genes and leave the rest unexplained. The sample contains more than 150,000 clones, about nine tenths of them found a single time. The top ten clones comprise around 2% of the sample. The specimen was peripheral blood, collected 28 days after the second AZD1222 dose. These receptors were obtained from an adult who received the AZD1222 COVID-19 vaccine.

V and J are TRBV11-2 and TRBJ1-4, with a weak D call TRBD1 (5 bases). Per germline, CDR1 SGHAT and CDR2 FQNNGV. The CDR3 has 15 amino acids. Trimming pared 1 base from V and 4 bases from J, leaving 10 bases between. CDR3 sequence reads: CASSLGWQGNEKLFF. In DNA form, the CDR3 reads TGTGCCAGCAGCTTAGGATGGCAGGGTAATGAAAAACTGTTTTTT.

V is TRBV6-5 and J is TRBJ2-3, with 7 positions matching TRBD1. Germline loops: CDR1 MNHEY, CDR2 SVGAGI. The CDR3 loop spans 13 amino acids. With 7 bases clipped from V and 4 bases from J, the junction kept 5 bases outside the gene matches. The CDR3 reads CASNQGVADTQYF. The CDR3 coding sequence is TGTGCCAGCAACCAGGGGGTTGCAGATACGCAGTATTTT.

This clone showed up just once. CDR3 loop: CASSQVENTIYF. CDR3 nucleotides: TGTGCCAGCAGCCAAGTGGAGAACACCATATATTTT. V gene TRBV3-1 (or the pseudogene TRBV3-2) combines with J gene TRBJ1-3, with D unresolved. The CDR3 is made up of 12 amino acids. The germline V and J ends were trimmed by 1 base and 7 bases, with 5 bases remaining between them. Per germline, CDR1 LGHDT and CDR2 YNNKEL (reference sequence).

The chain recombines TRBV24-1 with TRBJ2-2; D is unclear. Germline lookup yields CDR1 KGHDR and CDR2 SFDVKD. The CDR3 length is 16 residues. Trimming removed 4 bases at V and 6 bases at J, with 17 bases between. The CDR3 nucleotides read TGTGCCACCAGTGACCCAATTCAGGACGGCCCCGGGGAGCTGTTTTTT. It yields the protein CATSDPIQDGPGELFF.

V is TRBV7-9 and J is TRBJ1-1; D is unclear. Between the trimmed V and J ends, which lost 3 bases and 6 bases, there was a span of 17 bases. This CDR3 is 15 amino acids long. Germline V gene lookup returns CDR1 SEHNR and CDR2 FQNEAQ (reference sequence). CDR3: CASSLGNEGFAEAFF. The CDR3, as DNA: TGTGCCAGCAGCTTGGGTAATGAGGGCTTCGCTGAAGCTTTCTTT.

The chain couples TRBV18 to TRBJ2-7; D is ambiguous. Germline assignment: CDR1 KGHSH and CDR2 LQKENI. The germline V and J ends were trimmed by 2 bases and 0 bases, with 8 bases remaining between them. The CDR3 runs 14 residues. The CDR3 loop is CASSPADSSYEQYF. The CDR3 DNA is TGTGCCAGCTCACCAGCGGATAGCTCCTACGAGCAGTACTTC.

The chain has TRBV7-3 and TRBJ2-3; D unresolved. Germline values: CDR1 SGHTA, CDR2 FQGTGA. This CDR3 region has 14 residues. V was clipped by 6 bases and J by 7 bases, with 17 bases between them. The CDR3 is CASSQGSASNTQYF. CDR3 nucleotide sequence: TGTGCCAGCAGTCAAGGAAGTGCGTCTAATACGCAGTATTTT.

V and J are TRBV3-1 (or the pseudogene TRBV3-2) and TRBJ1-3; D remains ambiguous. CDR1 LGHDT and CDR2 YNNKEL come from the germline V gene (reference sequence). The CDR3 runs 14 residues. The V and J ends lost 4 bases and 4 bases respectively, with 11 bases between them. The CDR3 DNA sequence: TGTGCCAGCAGCCTAGAGAGGGCAGGAAACACCATATATTTT. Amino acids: CASSLERAGNTIYF.

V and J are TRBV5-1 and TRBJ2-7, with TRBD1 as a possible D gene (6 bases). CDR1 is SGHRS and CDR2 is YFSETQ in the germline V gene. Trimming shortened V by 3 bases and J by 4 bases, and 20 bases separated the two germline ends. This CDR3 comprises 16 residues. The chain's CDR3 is CASSWGPGQTGYEQYF. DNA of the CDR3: TGCGCCAGCAGCTGGGGGCCGGGACAAACTGGATACGAGCAGTACTTC.

CDR3 protein: CASSARFQDPQTNTGELFF. The CDR3 DNA follows: TGTGCCAGCAGCGCCCGGTTCCAGGATCCACAAACGAACACCGGGGAGCTGTTTTTT. The chain is built from TRBV9 and TRBJ2-2; no clear D. The germline V and J ends were trimmed by 3 bases and 0 bases, with 21 bases remaining between them. The CDR3 consists of 19 residues. Germline CDR1 is SGDLS and CDR2 is YYNGEE.

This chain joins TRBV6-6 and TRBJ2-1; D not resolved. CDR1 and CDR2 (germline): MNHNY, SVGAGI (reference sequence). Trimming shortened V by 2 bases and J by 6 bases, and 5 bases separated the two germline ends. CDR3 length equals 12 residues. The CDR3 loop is CASSYESNEQFF. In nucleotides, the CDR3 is TGTGCCAGCAGTTACGAGTCCAATGAGCAGTTCTTC.

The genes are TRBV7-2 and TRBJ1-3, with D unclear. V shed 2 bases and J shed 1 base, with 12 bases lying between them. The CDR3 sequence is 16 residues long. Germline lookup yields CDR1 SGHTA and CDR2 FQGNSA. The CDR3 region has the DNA TGTGCCAGCAGCTTAAGGGTCGCGGGTTCTGGAAACACCATATATTTT. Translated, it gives CASSLRVAGSGNTIYF.

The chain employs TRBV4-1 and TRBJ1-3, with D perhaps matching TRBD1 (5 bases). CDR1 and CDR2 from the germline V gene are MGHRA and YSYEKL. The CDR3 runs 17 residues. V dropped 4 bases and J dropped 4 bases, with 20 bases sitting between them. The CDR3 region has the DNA TGCGCCAGCAGCCCCTCGGGCGGTCCGGGGGGAGGAAACACCATATATTTT. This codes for CASSPSGGPGGGNTIYF.

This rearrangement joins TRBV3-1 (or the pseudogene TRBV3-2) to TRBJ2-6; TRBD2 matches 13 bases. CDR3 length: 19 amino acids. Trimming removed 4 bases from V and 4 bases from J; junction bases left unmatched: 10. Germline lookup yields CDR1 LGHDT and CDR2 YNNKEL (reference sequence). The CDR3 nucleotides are TGTGCCAGCAGCCCAGTGCTACTAGCGGGGGGGCGCGGGGCCAACGTCCTGACTTTC. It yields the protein CASSPVLLAGGRGANVLTF.

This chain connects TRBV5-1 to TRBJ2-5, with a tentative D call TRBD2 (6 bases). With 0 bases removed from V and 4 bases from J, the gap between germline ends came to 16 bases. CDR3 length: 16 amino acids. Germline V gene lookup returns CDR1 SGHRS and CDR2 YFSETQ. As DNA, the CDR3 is TGCGCCAGCAGCTTGGGACTAGGATTGTTCGGAGAGACCCAGTACTTC. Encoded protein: CASSLGLGLFGETQYF.

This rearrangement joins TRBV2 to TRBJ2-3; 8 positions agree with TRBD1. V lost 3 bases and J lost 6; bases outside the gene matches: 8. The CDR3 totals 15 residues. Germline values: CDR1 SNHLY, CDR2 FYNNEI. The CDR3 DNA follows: TGTGCCAGCAGTGAGCGCCAGGGGGCAGGTGATACGCAGTATTTT. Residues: CASSERQGAGDTQYF. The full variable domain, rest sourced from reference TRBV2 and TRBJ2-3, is EPEVTQTPSHQVTQMGQEVILRCVPISNHLYFYWYRQILGQKVEFLVSFYNNEISEKSEIFDDQFSVERPDGSNFTLKIRSTKLEDSAMYFCASSERQGAGDTQYFGPGTRLTVL.

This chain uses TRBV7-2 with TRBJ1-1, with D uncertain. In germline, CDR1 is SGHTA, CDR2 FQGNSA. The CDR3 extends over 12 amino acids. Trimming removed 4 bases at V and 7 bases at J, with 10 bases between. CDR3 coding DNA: TGTGCCAGCAGCTCCAGCGGATTTGAAGCTTTCTTT. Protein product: CASSSSGFEAFF.

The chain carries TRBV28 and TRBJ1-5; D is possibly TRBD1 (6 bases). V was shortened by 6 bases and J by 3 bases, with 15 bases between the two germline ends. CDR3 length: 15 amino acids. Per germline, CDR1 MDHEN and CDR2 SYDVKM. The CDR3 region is CASRDRTVTNQPQHF. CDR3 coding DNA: TGTGCCAGCAGGGACCGGACAGTTACCAATCAGCCCCAGCATTTT.

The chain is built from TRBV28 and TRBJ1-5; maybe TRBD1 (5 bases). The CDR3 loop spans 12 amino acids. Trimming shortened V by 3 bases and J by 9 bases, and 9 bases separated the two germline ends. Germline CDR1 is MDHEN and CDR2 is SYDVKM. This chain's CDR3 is CASSLGDTPQHF. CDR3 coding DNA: TGTGCCAGCAGTTTGGGGGATACGCCCCAGCATTTT. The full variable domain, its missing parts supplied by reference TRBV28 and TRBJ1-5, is DVKVTQSSRYLVKRTGEKVFLECVQDMDHENMFWYRQDPGLGLRLIYFSYDVKMKEKGDIPEGYSVSREKKERFSLILESASTNQTSMYLCASSLGDTPQHFGDGTRLSIL.

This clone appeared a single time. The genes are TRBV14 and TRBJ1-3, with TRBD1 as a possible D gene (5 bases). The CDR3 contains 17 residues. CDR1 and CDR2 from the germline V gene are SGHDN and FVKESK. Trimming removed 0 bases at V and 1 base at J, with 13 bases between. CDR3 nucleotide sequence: TGTGCCAGCAGCCAAGATCTCAGGGTCGCATCTGGAAACACCATATATTTT. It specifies CASSQDLRVASGNTIYF.

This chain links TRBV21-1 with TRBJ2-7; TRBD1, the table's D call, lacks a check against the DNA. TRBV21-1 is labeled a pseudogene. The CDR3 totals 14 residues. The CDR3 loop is CATRLDRGCHEQYF. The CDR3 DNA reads TGTGCCACCAGGCTGGACAGGGGGTGTCACGAGCAGTACTTC.

The chain's CDR3 is CAWSVPGLKTDTQYF. The CDR3 DNA is TGTGCCTGGAGTGTACCGGGACTGAAAACAGATACGCAGTATTTT. This rearrangement joins TRBV30 to TRBJ2-3, with D perhaps TRBD2 (6 bases). Per germline, CDR1 GTSNPN and CDR2 SVGIG (reference sequence). V lost 0 bases and J lost 3, with 13 bases in between. This CDR3 has 15 residues.

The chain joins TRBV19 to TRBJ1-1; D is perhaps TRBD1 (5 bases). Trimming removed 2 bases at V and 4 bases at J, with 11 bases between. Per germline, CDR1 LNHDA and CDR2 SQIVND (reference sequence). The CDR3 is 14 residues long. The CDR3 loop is CASSISGLGTEAFF. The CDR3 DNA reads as TGTGCCAGTAGTATATCAGGGTTGGGCACTGAAGCTTTCTTT.

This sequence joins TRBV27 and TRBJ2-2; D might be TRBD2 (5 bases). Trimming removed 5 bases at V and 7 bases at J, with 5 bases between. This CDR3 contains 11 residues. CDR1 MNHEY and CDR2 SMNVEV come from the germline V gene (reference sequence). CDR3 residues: CASSRDGELFF. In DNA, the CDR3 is TGTGCCAGCAGTCGGGACGGGGAGCTGTTTTTT.

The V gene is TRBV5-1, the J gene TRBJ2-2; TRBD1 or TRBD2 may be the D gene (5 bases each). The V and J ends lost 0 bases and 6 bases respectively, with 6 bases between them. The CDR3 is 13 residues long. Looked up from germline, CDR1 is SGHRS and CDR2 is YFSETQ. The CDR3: CASSLVGAGELFF. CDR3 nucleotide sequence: TGCGCCAGCAGCTTGGTGGGGGCCGGGGAGCTGTTTTTT. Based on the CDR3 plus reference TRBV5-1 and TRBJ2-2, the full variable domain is KAGVTQTPRYLIKTRGQQVTLSCSPISGHRSVSWYQQTPGQGLQFLFEYFSETQRNKGNFPGRFSGRQFSNSRSEMNVSTLELGDSALYLCASSLVGAGELFFGEGSRLTVL.

The chain's CDR3 is CASIGDRLNYGYTF. CDR3 bases: TGTGCCAGTATAGGGGACAGACTTAACTATGGCTACACCTTC. The chain couples TRBV19 to TRBJ1-2, with 7 bases lining up with TRBD1. The CDR3 covers 14 residues. Trimming cost V 7 bases and J 1 base; bases outside gene matches: 6. From germline, CDR1 is LNHDA and CDR2 SQIVND (reference sequence).

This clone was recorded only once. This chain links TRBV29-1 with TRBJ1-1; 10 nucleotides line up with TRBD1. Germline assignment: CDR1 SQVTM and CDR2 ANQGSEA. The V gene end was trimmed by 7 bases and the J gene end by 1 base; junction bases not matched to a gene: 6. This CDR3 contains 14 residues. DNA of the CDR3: TGCAGCGCCCAGACAGGGGGCGCGAACACTGAAGCTTTCTTT. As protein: CSAQTGGANTEAFF.